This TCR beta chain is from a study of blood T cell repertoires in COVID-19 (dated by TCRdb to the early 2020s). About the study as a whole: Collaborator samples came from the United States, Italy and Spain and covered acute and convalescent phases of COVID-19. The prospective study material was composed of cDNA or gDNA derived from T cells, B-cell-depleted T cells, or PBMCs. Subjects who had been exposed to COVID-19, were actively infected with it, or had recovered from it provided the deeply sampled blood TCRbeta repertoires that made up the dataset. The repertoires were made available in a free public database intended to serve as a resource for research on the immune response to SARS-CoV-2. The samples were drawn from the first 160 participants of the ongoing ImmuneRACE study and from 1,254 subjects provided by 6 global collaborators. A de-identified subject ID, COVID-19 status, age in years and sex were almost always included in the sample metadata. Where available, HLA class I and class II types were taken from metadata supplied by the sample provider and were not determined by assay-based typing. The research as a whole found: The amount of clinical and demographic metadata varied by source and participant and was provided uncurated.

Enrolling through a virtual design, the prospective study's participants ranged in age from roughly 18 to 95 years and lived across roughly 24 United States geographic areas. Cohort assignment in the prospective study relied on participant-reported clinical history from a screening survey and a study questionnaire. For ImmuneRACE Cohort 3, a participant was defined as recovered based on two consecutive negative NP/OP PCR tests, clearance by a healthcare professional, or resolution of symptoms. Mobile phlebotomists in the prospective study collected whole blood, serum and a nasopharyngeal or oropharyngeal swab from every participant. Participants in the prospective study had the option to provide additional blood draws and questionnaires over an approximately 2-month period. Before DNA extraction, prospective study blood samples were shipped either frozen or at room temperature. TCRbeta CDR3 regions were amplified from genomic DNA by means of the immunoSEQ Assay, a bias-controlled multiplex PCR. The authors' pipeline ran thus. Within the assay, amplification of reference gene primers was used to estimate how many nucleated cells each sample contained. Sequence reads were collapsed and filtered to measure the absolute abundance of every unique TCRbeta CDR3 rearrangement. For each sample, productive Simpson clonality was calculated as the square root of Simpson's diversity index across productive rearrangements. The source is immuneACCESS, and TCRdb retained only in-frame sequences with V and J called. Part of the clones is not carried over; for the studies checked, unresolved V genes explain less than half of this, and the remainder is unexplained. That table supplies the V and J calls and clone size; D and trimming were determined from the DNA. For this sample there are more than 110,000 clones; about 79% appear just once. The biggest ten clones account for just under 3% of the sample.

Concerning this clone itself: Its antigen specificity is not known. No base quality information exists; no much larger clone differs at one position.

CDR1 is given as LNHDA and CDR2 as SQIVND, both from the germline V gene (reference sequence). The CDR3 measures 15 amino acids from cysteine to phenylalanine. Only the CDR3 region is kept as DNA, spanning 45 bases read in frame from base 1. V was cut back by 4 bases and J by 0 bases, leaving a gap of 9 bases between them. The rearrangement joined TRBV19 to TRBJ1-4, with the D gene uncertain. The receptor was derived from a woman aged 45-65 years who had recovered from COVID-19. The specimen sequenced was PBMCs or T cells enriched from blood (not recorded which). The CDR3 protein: CASSTTSATNEKLFF. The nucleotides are TGTGCCAGTAGTACAACATCTGCAACTAATGAAAAACTGTTTTTT.